This entry is about one T cell receptor beta chain. The sample belongs to a study of T cell changes during pregnancy in multiple sclerosis. Libraries were prepared by immunoSEQ multiplex PCR; TCRdb keeps only in-frame clonotypes and omits some of them. The sample lists approximately 88,000 clones; 94% were seen once. V gave up 7 bases and J gave up 8 bases, with 15 bases separating them. There are 13 residues in the CDR3. The material sequenced was peripheral blood, taken in the third trimester of pregnancy. This receptor was taken from a female donor with multiple sclerosis, enrolled in a pregnancy study. The chain uses TRBV23-1 and TRBJ2-1; TRBD2 might be the D (5 bases). TRBV23-1 is given ORF status, its function remaining uncertain. CDR3 in amino acids: CASIRGVRDEQFF. CDR3 coding DNA: TGCGCCAGCATACGGGGAGTTCGGGATGAGCAGTTCTTC.